The 6 T cell receptor beta chains presented below share a single source sample, sequenced in a study of PD-1 blockade in mismatch repair-deficient tumors. The protocol was immunoSEQ multiplex PCR, while the TCRdb copy is restricted to in-frame clones and leaves out a portion. Here the sample spans 45,000 to 55,000 clones, 65% to 85% being singletons. The starting material was peripheral blood, obtained roughly 19 weeks after starting pembrolizumab. The source of these receptors is an adult with mismatch repair-deficient cancer.

This clone was observed a few times. The chain combines TRBV5-1 with TRBJ2-1, with D tentatively TRBD1 or TRBD2 (5 bases each). The CDR3 totals 15 residues. The V gene lost 2 bases and the J gene lost 10 bases, with 19 bases spanning the gap. Germline V CDR1 and CDR2: SGHRS, YFSETQ. CDR3 amino acids: CASSLRDPRETEQFF. The DNA for the CDR3 is TGCGCCAGCAGCTTACGGGACCCCCGAGAAACGGAGCAGTTCTTC.

The CDR3 nucleotides are TGCGCCAGCAGCTTGGGGCACGCCCGTAGCACAGATACGCAGTATTTT. It is translated as CASSLGHARSTDTQYF. This chain uses TRBV5-1 with TRBJ2-3, with D unresolved. Trimming stripped 0 bases from V and 0 bases from J, with 11 bases between. This CDR3 contains 16 residues. CDR1 SGHRS and CDR2 YFSETQ come from the germline V gene.

This rearrangement joins TRBV7-6 to TRBJ2-2; TRBD2 matches at 9 bases. Losses at the gene ends were 5 bases for V and 5 bases for J; bases not matched to a gene: 15. Germline values: CDR1 SGHVS, CDR2 FNYEAQ. The CDR3 loop spans 18 amino acids. The CDR3 here is CASSPQGGVAGVTGELFF. The CDR3 region has the DNA TGTGCCAGCAGCCCCCAGGGAGGAGTAGCGGGAGTTACCGGGGAGCTGTTTTTT.

The genes are TRBV27 and TRBJ2-7, with 10 bases aligning to TRBD2. Germline assignment: CDR1 MNHEY and CDR2 SMNVEV (reference sequence). The J segment lost 1 base and the V segment lost 9 bases, leaving 6 bases of the junction unmatched. The CDR3 loop spans 14 amino acids. The CDR3, as DNA: TGTGCCAGTCAACTACTAGCGGGGTCCTACGAGCAGTACTTC. This codes for CASQLLAGSYEQYF.

This clone was counted a single time. The rearrangement uses TRBV19 and TRBJ2-5; 12 nucleotides agree with TRBD2. Germline loops: CDR1 LNHDA, CDR2 SQIVND (reference sequence). V was clipped by 4 bases and J by 6 bases; unmatched bases: 9. The CDR3 is made up of 16 amino acids. The CDR3 is CASSTLAGGSGKTQYF. The CDR3 coding sequence is TGTGCCAGTAGTACCCTAGCGGGAGGGAGTGGAAAGACCCAGTACTTC.

This clone was seen only once. The chain employs TRBV19 and TRBJ1-4; no definite D call. V dropped 7 bases and J dropped 5 bases, with 17 bases sitting between them. There are 15 residues in the CDR3. Per the germline V gene, CDR1 is LNHDA and CDR2 is SQIVND (reference sequence). This CDR3 reads CASKGADRGNEKLFF. The DNA for the CDR3 is TGTGCCAGTAAGGGCGCGGACCGCGGGAATGAAAAACTGTTTTTT.